Shown below are 10 T cell receptor beta chains from a single sample sequenced in a study of blood T cells in healthy people across ages. A second roughly 7 to 12 cycle PCR used barcoded and J-beta primers. Using its own MiXCR run on the 5' RACE reads, TCRdb lists one record per CDR3 protein. The sample includes about a million distinct CDR3 sequences, roughly two fifths of them seen just once. Sequenced: blood. The source is a man aged 18 to 35 in good health.

This clonotype was counted between two and nine times. The chain couples TRBV12-3 or TRBV12-4 to TRBJ1-5; perhaps TRBD1 as D (5 bases). Trimming took 5 bases from V and 4 from J, leaving 12 bases between them. The length of the CDR3 is 14 residues. The CDR3 nucleotides read TGTGCCAGCAGTCCCAGGGTTTCAAATCAGCCCCAGCATTTT. Protein sequence: CASSPRVSNQPQHF.

The chain employs TRBV5-6 and TRBJ2-5; D possibly corresponds to TRBD2 (6 bases). Germline V gives CDR1 SGHDT, CDR2 YYEEEE. The V end was cut by 2 bases, the J end by 11 bases, with 16 bases between. This CDR3 region has 13 residues. The CDR3 DNA follows: TGTGCCAGCAGCTTATGGGACTCCGATGAGCAGTACTTC. This gives the protein CASSLWDSDEQYF.

The V call is TRBV6-1, the J call TRBJ2-3; a weak D match, TRBD2 (6 bases). V was shortened by 6 bases and J by 0 bases, with 25 bases between the two germline ends. This CDR3 has 19 residues. Looked up from germline, CDR1 is MNHNS and CDR2 is SASEGT. The chain's CDR3 is CASSRGLPPDISSTDTQYF. CDR3 bases: TGTGCCAGCAGCCGAGGACTACCGCCCGACATATCTAGCACAGATACGCAGTATTTT.

V is TRBV12-3 or TRBV12-4 and J is TRBJ2-5, with 9 bases lining up with TRBD2. TRBJ2-7 matches the DNA end more closely, so the J call is doubtful. The CDR3 has 12 amino acids. CDR3 in DNA: TGTGCCAGCAGTAGTAGCGGGAGCGAGCAGTACTTC. Translating it yields CASSSSGSEQYF.

This clonotype has at least ten counts. The chain links TRBV12-3 or TRBV12-4 to TRBJ2-7; D is ambiguous. V was clipped by 3 bases and J by 5 bases, with 8 bases between them. CDR3 length: 12 residues. The CDR3 reads CASSFHLDEQYF. CDR3 sequence (DNA): TGTGCCAGCAGTTTTCATCTGGACGAGCAGTACTTC.

About this clonotype itself: A much larger clone differs from this one at a single base, so this may be a read error. The rearrangement uses TRBV12-5 and TRBJ2-7; D gene unclear. Looked up from germline, CDR1 is LGHNT and CDR2 is FRNRAP. The V and J ends lost 0 bases and 7 bases respectively, with 4 bases between them. This CDR3 is built from 11 residues. CDR3 bases: TGTGCTAGTGGTTTGGTGATTGAGCAGTACTTC. It codes for CASGLVIEQYF.

This chain joins TRBV2 and TRBJ1-2; 9 bases align to TRBD1. V gave up 7 bases and J gave up 8 bases; unmatched junction bases: 8. Germline CDR1 reads SNHLY; CDR2 reads FYNNEI. The CDR3 is made up of 13 amino acids. CDR3 region: CASTSTGGFGYTF. In DNA, the CDR3 is TGTGCCAGCACCTCAACAGGGGGCTTCGGCTACACCTTC.

The sample holds a few counts of this clonotype. V gene TRBV29-1 combines with J gene TRBJ1-2, with TRBD1 matching 7 bases. With 6 bases clipped from V and 5 bases from J, the junction kept 15 bases outside the gene matches. Germline V CDR1 and CDR2: SQVTM, ANQGSEA. The length of the CDR3 is 15 residues. The CDR3 here is CSVGTAREASYGYTF. As DNA, the CDR3 is TGCAGCGTCGGGACAGCCCGTGAAGCATCATATGGCTACACCTTC.

The J gene is TRBJ2-1, the V gene TRBV7-2, with 7 bases lining up with TRBD2. Germline V CDR1 and CDR2: SGHTA, FQGNSA. This CDR3 comprises 14 residues. Trimming cost V 4 bases and J 2 bases; bases outside gene matches: 2. The CDR3 nucleotides are TGTGCCAGCAGCTCGACTAGCCCCTACAATGAGCAGTTCTTC. Translation gives CASSSTSPYNEQFF.

V gene TRBV30 combines with J gene TRBJ2-1; 7 bases align to TRBD1. After removal of 1 base from V and 7 bases from J, the junction contained 1 base not matched to a gene. The germline CDR1 and CDR2 sequences are GTSNPN and SVGIG (reference sequence). This CDR3 comprises 12 residues. CDR3 in amino acids: CAWSDRGNEQFF. CDR3 bases: TGTGCCTGGAGTGACAGGGGTAATGAGCAGTTCTTC. Drawing the rest from reference TRBV30 and TRBJ2-1, the complete variable domain is SQTIHQWPATLVQPVGSPLSLECTVEGTSNPNLYWYRQAAGRGLQLLFYSVGIGQISSEVPQNLSASRPQDRQFILSSKKLLLSDSGFYLCAWSDRGNEQFFGPGTRLTVL.